This T cell receptor beta chain was observed in a study of chemoradiotherapy in HPV16-positive cancers. The V segment lost 5 bases and the J segment 2 bases; nucleotides outside the gene matches: 5. CDR3 length equals 14 residues. CDR1 is SNHLY and CDR2 is FYNNEI in the germline V gene. The assay was immunoSEQ multiplex PCR, and TCRdb's table has in-frame clones only and misses some. The sample consists of 29,000 or so clones, 90% to 95% of them appearing once. The sequence came from a human donor with HPV-associated anogenital cancer. The sequences come from blood, collected from a patient who underwent chemoradiotherapy. V gene TRBV2 combines with J gene TRBJ2-7, with 8 bases that match TRBD2. The CDR3 here is CASSPTSATYEQYF. CDR3 sequence (DNA): TGTGCCAGCAGTCCGACTAGCGCGACCTACGAGCAGTACTTC. Using reference TRBV2 and TRBJ2-7 for the parts outside the CDR3, the full variable domain is EPEVTQTPSHQVTQMGQEVILRCVPISNHLYFYWYRQILGQKVEFLVSFYNNEISEKSEIFDDQFSVERPDGSNFTLKIRSTKLEDSAMYFCASSPTSATYEQYFGPGTRLTVT.